A single sample is the source of the 10 T cell receptor beta chains below, sequenced in a study of CD8+CD57+ T cells in acquired aplastic anemia. Profiling that covered TCR beta VDJ and CDR3 relied on genomic DNA as its template. A single record per CDR3 protein comes from TCRdb applying MiXCR to the reads. The sample shows more than 100,000 distinct CDR3 sequences, around 50% of them seen only once. The sequencing input was sorted CD4+, CD8+, or CD8+CD57+ T cells (not recorded which) from PBMCs. All receptors derive from a human donor in good health, serving as a control.

This clonotype was detected many times. V and J are TRBV15 and TRBJ1-5; unclear D gene. The V end was cut by 1 base, the J end by 0 bases, with 16 bases between. The CDR3 contains 18 residues. CDR1 LNHNV and CDR2 YYDKDF come from the germline V gene (reference sequence). The CDR3: CATSRVLQPLYSNQPQHF. Written as DNA, the CDR3 is TGTGCCACCAGCAGAGTGTTACAGCCACTTTATAGCAATCAGCCCCAGCATTTT.

This clonotype was seen at least ten times. V usage is TRBV6-5 and J usage is TRBJ2-5; D gene unclear. V dropped 0 bases and J dropped 0 bases, with 8 bases sitting between them. CDR1 is MNHEY, CDR2 SVGAGI, per germline. The CDR3 totals 15 residues. The CDR3 coding sequence is TGTGCCAGCAGTTACTCACGCACACACCAAGAGACCCAGTACTTC. The encoded protein is CASSYSRTHQETQYF.

This clonotype was observed a handful of times. A clone one base away is much larger, so this may be a read error. The rearrangement joins TRBV9 to TRBJ2-1; TRBD2 is a possible D gene (5 bases). The germline V gene has CDR1 SGDLS and CDR2 YYNGEE. The CDR3 has 15 residues. The CDR3 region is CASSETIYSHNEQFF. CDR3 nucleotides: TGTGCCAGCAGCGAGACTATCTACTCCCACAATGAGCAGTTCTTC.

This clonotype was picked up many times. This chain uses TRBV19 with TRBJ2-5; weak D call: TRBD2 (5 bases). The ends were cut back, 6 bases at V and 5 bases at J, with 13 bases in the middle. Germline V gives CDR1 LNHDA, CDR2 SQIVND (reference sequence). The CDR3 runs to 13 residues. For the CDR3, the DNA is TGTGCCAGTAGCACCACTAGGGCGGAGACCCAGTACTTC. It yields the protein CASSTTRAETQYF.

The chain recombines TRBV4-3 with TRBJ1-6; D is perhaps TRBD1 (6 bases). This CDR3 contains 18 residues. Germline V gives CDR1 LGHNA, CDR2 YSLEER. Trimming cost V 4 bases and J 3 bases, with 19 bases left between them. The DNA of the CDR3 is TGCGCCAGCAGCCCTCCTCCAGGACAGCCTTACTATAATTCACCCCTCCACTTT. It specifies CASSPPPGQPYYNSPLHF.

The chain has TRBV15 and TRBJ2-3; 8 nucleotides agree with TRBD1. The germline V gene encodes CDR1 LNHNV and CDR2 YYDKDF (reference sequence). The CDR3 extends over 16 amino acids. The ends lost 5 bases at V and 3 bases at J; junction bases unmatched: 10. The CDR3 sequence is CATSRRVRQGTDTQYF. For the CDR3, the DNA is TGTGCCACCAGCCGGAGGGTAAGACAGGGGACAGATACGCAGTATTTT.

About this clonotype: This clone may be a read error of a much larger clone one base away. The CDR3 sequence is CATSRLASPYEQYF. CDR3 sequence (DNA): TGTGCCACCTCCCGTCTGGCTAGCCCCTACGAGCAGTACTTC. The rearrangement uses TRBV27 and TRBJ2-7, with D maybe TRBD2 (5 bases). Trimming removed 10 bases at V and 2 bases at J, with 18 bases between. This CDR3 region has 14 residues. Germline CDR1 and CDR2: MNHEY and SMNVEV (reference sequence).

The chain links TRBV6-1 to TRBJ2-7; TRBD2 matches at 14 bases. The CDR3 has 17 amino acids. Germline V lookup: CDR1 MNHNS, CDR2 SASEGT. Losses at the gene ends were 5 bases for V and 3 bases for J; bases not matched to a gene: 9. CDR3 sequence (DNA): TGTGCCAGCAGTCCCCGACTAGCGGGAGGGCCGGGCTACGAGCAGTACTTC. It is translated as CASSPRLAGGPGYEQYF.

This clonotype has only one observation. The rearrangement joins TRBV10-3 to TRBJ1-1; TRBD1 matches 7 bases. With 6 bases clipped from V and 10 bases from J, the junction kept 11 bases outside the gene matches. This CDR3 has 13 amino acids. CDR1 and CDR2 from the germline V gene are ENHRY and SYGVKD. CDR3 DNA sequence: TGTGCCATCAGCCCCGGGACAGTATCTGGAGCTTTCTTT. This sequence encodes CAISPGTVSGAFF.

This clonotype occurred a few times. The V gene is TRBV20-1, the J gene TRBJ1-2; a weak D match, TRBD1 (5 bases). Germline loops: CDR1 DFQATT, CDR2 SNEGSKA (reference sequence). The CDR3 runs 16 residues. With 0 bases removed from V and 1 base from J, the gap between germline ends came to 15 bases. CDR3 coding DNA: TGCAGTGCTAGAGACGCTGGACAAGCGTATAACTATGGCTACACCTTC. This gives the protein CSARDAGQAYNYGYTF.